A selection of T cell receptor beta chains follows, all from one sample in a study of brain metastases from non-small cell lung cancer. Libraries were prepared by immunoSEQ multiplex PCR; TCRdb keeps only in-frame clonotypes and omits some of them. Found here are a few thousand clones, around 95% of them singletons; the top ten hold approximately 2%. Source material: tumor-adjacent normal tissue. Receptors were obtained from a donor at least 40 years old with non-small cell lung cancer. Each CDR3 is given with its conserved first and last residue. Each record gives: V gene, D gene, J gene, clone size, CDR3 length, CDR3 DNA, CDR3 protein. D genes are given only for firm matches. Clone size is stated in some rows and not others, as once, few, many or a class when expanded.

TRBV5-8,NA,TRBJ1-1,NA,16,TGTGCCAGCAGCTTGAGGGTGTCCAGGATGAACACTGAAGCTTTCTTT,CASSLRVSRMNTEAFF
TRBV11-3,TRBD2,TRBJ2-1,NA,16,TGTGCCAGCAGCCCCTCCGGGACTAGCATGAACAATGAGCAGTTCTTC,CASSPSGTSMNNEQFF
TRBV29-1,NA,TRBJ1-3,NA,12,TGCAGCGCGGGAGGGGCTGGAAACACCATATATTTT,CSAGGAGNTIYF
TRBV3-1/TRBV3-2,NA,TRBJ2-5,NA,14,TGTGCCAGCAGCCAAGGTGGTAGCGGTCGGACCCAGTACTTC,CASSQGGSGRTQYF
TRBV7-9,NA,TRBJ2-2,NA,15,TGTGCCAGCAGTTTAGGCCAGCCGAACACCGGGGAACTGTTTTTT,CASSLGQPNTGELFF
TRBV19,NA,TRBJ2-3,NA,11,TGTGCCAGTAGAGGGGCAGATACGCAGTATTTT,CASRGADTQYF
TRBV14,NA,TRBJ1-2,NA,13,TGTGCCAGCAGCCACCTACCCAGGGGTGGCTACACCTTC,CASSHLPRGGYTF
TRBV28,NA,TRBJ2-3,NA,15,TGTGCCAGCAGCACTATTGAAGGACAGCCAGATACGCAGTATTTT,CASSTIEGQPDTQYF
TRBV29-1,NA,TRBJ2-3,NA,14,TGCAGCGTTGAAGGGCAGGGATACACAGATACGCAGTATTTT,CSVEGQGYTDTQYF
TRBV5-5,TRBD2,TRBJ2-1,NA,15,TGTGCCAGCAGCTTGTTCAGCGGGAGGGCCAATGAGCAGTTCTTC,CASSLFSGRANEQFF
TRBV19,TRBD2,TRBJ2-1,NA,17,TGTGCCAGTAGTATTCGGTTAGCGGGAGACACCTACAATGAGCAGTTCTTC,CASSIRLAGDTYNEQFF
TRBV7-7,NA,TRBJ2-2,NA,14,TGTGCTAGCAGCTCCCTCATCAGTTCCGGGGAGCTGTTTTTT,CASSSLISSGELFF
TRBV9,NA,TRBJ1-3,NA,15,TGTGCTAGCAGCGTAGGGGGGCGATCGGCAGACACCATATATTTT,CASSVGGRSADTIYF
TRBV28,TRBD2,TRBJ2-1,NA,15,TGTGCCAGCAGTTTGTGGTCCAGCGGGGGGAATGAGCAGTTCTTC,CASSLWSSGGNEQFF
TRBV3-1/TRBV3-2,TRBD2,TRBJ2-1,NA,16,TGTGCCAGCAGCCGGGCCCGCGGGAGCTCCTACAATGAGCAGTTCTTC,CASSRARGSSYNEQFF
TRBV7-8,NA,TRBJ1-5,NA,13,TGTGCCAGCAGCTTAGCGATTGCCACAGCCCAGCATTTT,CASSLAIATAQHF
TRBV4-1,NA,TRBJ2-5,NA,13,TGCGCCAGCAGCTGGGTCACGGGGGAGACCCAGTACTTC,CASSWVTGETQYF
TRBV6-1,NA,TRBJ2-2,NA,14,TGTGCCAGCAGATCGACAGGTGAAACCGGGGAGCTGTTTTTT,CASRSTGETGELFF
TRBV4-1,TRBD2,TRBJ2-5,once,17,TGCGCCAGCAACCAAGGGGGGACTAGCGGGGGACAAGAGACCCAGTACTTC,CASNQGGTSGGQETQYF
TRBV6-5,TRBD1,TRBJ1-1,NA,14,TGTGCCAGCAGTTTGGACAGGGGCTCCACTGAAGCTTTCTTT,CASSLDRGSTEAFF
TRBV28,TRBD2,TRBJ2-2,NA,17,TGTGCCAGCAGCTTTATACCGGGACTACTAAACACCGGGGAGCTGTTTTTT,CASSFIPGLLNTGELFF
TRBV6-2/TRBV6-3,TRBD1,TRBJ1-4,NA,13,TGTGCTAGCAGTTACCGACAGGGTGAAAAACTGTTTTTT,CASSYRQGEKLFF
TRBV6-5,TRBD1,TRBJ1-1,NA,15,TGTGCCAGCACTCACAGGGGGCGGGGGAACACTGAAGCTTTCTTT,CASTHRGRGNTEAFF
TRBV2,NA,TRBJ1-1,NA,13,TGTGCCAGCAGTGAAGAAATGGACACTGAAGCTTTCTTT,CASSEEMDTEAFF
TRBV5-4,TRBD1,TRBJ2-4,NA,14,TGTGCCAGCAGCTCCGCGCAGGGGGCGAACATTCAGTACTTC,CASSSAQGANIQYF
TRBV2,NA,TRBJ1-6,NA,16,TGTGCCAGCAGTGCGCTGGCGGCTCCTTCTAATTCACCCCTCCACTTT,CASSALAAPSNSPLHF
TRBV28,TRBD1,TRBJ2-5,once,15,TGTGCCAGCAGTTCAATAGCTAACAGGGGAGAGACCCAGTACTTC,CASSSIANRGETQYF
TRBV18,NA,TRBJ2-1,few,13,TGTGCCAGCTCACCTGGGGGGGCCAATGAGCAGTTCTTC,CASSPGGANEQFF
TRBV10-3,NA,TRBJ2-3,NA,15,TGTGCCATCAGTGAAAGCTTTGGGGGCACAGATACGCAGTATTTT,CAISESFGGTDTQYF
TRBV30,NA,TRBJ1-4,NA,13,TGTGCCTGGAGCGAGATGATGGGCCTAAAACTGTTTTTT,CAWSEMMGLKLFF
TRBV28,NA,TRBJ2-1,NA,14,TGTGCCAGCGGCTACAACAGAGACTGGAATGAGCAGTTCTTC,CASGYNRDWNEQFF
TRBV7-2,NA,TRBJ2-3,NA,15,TGTGCCAGCACCCCTGGGGGGACAGGCACAGATACGCAGTATTTT,CASTPGGTGTDTQYF
TRBV28,NA,TRBJ1-5,NA,15,TGTGCCAGCAGCTCAACCGGGACGTGGGATCAGCCCCAGCATTTT,CASSSTGTWDQPQHF
TRBV18,TRBD2,TRBJ2-5,once,14,TGTGCCAGCTCACCAGTAGCGGGAATAGAGACCCAGTACTTC,CASSPVAGIETQYF
TRBV10-3,NA,TRBJ2-7,NA,12,TGTGCCATCAGTAACCGAACCTACGAGCAGTACTTC,CAISNRTYEQYF
TRBV3-1/TRBV3-2,NA,TRBJ2-1,once,12,TGTGCCAGCAGTCCTGACATATTCAAGCAGTTCTTC,CASSPDIFKQFF
TRBV30,TRBD2,TRBJ2-1,NA,12,TGTGTCTGGAGTGTTAGCGGGGGGCGACCGTTCTTC,CVWSVSGGRPFF
TRBV6-5,TRBD2,TRBJ2-1,NA,15,TGTGCCAGCAGTTACGGGGCGGGAGATTACAATGAGCAGTTCTTC,CASSYGAGDYNEQFF
TRBV19,NA,TRBJ2-2,NA,14,TGTGCCAGTAGTATAGGGGGCGCGACCGGGGAGCTGTTTTTT,CASSIGGATGELFF
TRBV10-1,TRBD1,TRBJ1-6,NA,14,TGCGCCAGCAACTCACAGGGGTGTAATTCACCCCTCCACTTT,CASNSQGCNSPLHF